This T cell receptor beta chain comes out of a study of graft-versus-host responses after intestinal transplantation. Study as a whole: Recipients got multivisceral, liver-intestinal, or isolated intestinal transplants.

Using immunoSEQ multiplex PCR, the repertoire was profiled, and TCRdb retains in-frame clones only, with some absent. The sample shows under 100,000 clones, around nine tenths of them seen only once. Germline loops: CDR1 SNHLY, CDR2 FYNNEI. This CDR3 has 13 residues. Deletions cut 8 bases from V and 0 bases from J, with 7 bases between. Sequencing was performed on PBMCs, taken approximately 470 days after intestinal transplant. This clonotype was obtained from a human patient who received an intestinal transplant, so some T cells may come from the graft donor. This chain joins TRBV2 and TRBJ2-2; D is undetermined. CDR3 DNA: TGTGCCAGCGCAGCAACGAACACCGGGGAGCTGTTTTTT. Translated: CASAATNTGELFF.